These T cell receptor beta chains were read from a single sample in a study of immune evolution from preneoplasia to lung adenocarcinoma. The data were produced by immunoSEQ multiplex PCR, yet TCRdb's version contains in-frame clones alone and is incomplete. The sample contains approximately 6,500 clones, roughly 85% of which appear only once. Sequencing used FFPE minimally invasive lung adenocarcinoma tissue. These receptor sequences come from a person aged 50-75 years with lung adenocarcinoma. CDR3s include the opening cysteine and the closing phenylalanine or tryptophan. A D gene is named only where the DNA matches it firmly. Not every row has a clone size; where given, it reads once, few, many or a size class.

J	size	D	V	CDR3	DNA
TRBJ2-3	NA	NA	TRBV4-2	CASSLLGGRGSTDTQYF	TGTGCCAGCAGCCTCCTCGGGGGGAGGGGGAGCACAGATACGCAGTATTTT
TRBJ2-3	NA	NA	TRBV10-1	CASSEGSATDTQYF	TGCGCCAGCAGTGAAGGCAGCGCCACAGATACGCAGTATTTT
TRBJ1-2	few	NA	TRBV4-3	CASSHELGGAKGGYTF	TGCGCCAGCAGCCACGAACTCGGGGGGGCTAAGGGTGGCTACACCTTC
TRBJ2-1	NA	TRBD2	TRBV30	CAWSVQRLAINEQFF	TGTGCCTGGAGTGTACAAAGACTAGCGATTAATGAGCAGTTCTTC
TRBJ2-4	NA	TRBD2	TRBV15	CATSRDGGGGNIQYF	TGTGCCACCAGCAGAGATGGCGGGGGGGGGAACATTCAGTACTTC
TRBJ2-2	NA	NA	TRBV11-2	CASSLRIGTGELFF	TGTGCCAGCAGCTTACGGATAGGGACCGGGGAGCTGTTTTTT
TRBJ2-7	NA	NA	TRBV7-9	CASSLGQRAYEQYF	TGTGCCAGCAGCTTAGGCCAGCGGGCCTACGAGCAGTACTTC
TRBJ2-7	NA	NA	TRBV6-1	CATKGTSYEQYF	TGTGCCACTAAGGGGACCTCCTACGAGCAGTACTTC
TRBJ2-2	NA	TRBD1	TRBV5-1	CASSKDRGTGELFF	TGCGCCAGCAGCAAAGACAGGGGAACCGGGGAGCTGTTTTTT
TRBJ2-7	few	TRBD2	TRBV5-1	CASSTDSGGPYEQYF	TGCGCCAGCAGCACCGATAGCGGGGGGCCGTACGAGCAGTACTTC
TRBJ1-6	NA	NA	TRBV2	CASRGISSPLHF	TGTGCCAGCAGGGGGATTAGTTCACCCCTCCACTTT
TRBJ2-7	NA	NA	TRBV5-1	CANSFGDYEQYF	TGCGCCAACAGCTTCGGGGACTACGAGCAGTACTTC
TRBJ1-1	NA	NA	TRBV20-1	CSAQGNTEAFF	TGCAGTGCGCAGGGGAACACTGAAGCTTTCTTT
TRBJ2-7	NA	NA	TRBV29-1	CSVARSGEQYF	TGCAGCGTTGCTAGATCCGGCGAGCAGTACTTC
TRBJ1-4	NA	TRBD1	TRBV28	CASSSVQGSNEKLFF	TGTGCCAGCAGTTCCGTACAGGGGAGTAATGAAAAACTGTTTTTT
TRBJ1-5	NA	NA	TRBV28	CASSVGHNSNQPQHF	TGTGCCAGCAGTGTGGGACATAATAGCAATCAGCCCCAGCATTTT
TRBJ2-3	few	TRBD2	TRBV28	CASSSRALAGGSSTDTQYF	TGTGCCAGCAGCTCCCGGGCTTTAGCGGGGGGATCTAGCACAGATACGCAGTATTTT